Below are 29 T cell receptor beta chains sequenced from a single sample in a study of T cell responses to AZD1222 COVID-19 vaccine. The assay was immunoSEQ multiplex PCR, and TCRdb's table has in-frame clones only and misses some. The data contain about 180,000 clones, roughly 91% of them singletons. Specimen: peripheral blood, collected 28 days after the second dose of the MenACWY control vaccine. These receptors were collected from an adult who received the MenACWY meningococcal vaccine as a control.

This chain uses TRBV5-1 with TRBJ1-3; D possibly corresponds to TRBD1 (5 bases). Deletions cut 0 bases from V and 1 base from J, with 8 bases between. The CDR3 has 15 amino acids. Germline V CDR1 and CDR2: SGHRS, YFSETQ. CDR3 DNA: TGCGCCAGCAGCTTGGATCAGGGATCTGGAAACACCATATATTTT. This codes for CASSLDQGSGNTIYF.

J is TRBJ1-2 and V is TRBV12-3 or TRBV12-4; TRBD1 agrees at 8 bases. CDR3 length equals 13 residues. J was trimmed by 7 bases and V by 6 bases; bases with no gene match: 7. The CDR3 protein is CASRSDRGAGYTF. DNA of the CDR3: TGTGCCAGCAGATCCGACAGGGGAGCTGGCTACACCTTC.

The chain employs TRBV5-1 and TRBJ2-7, with 12 bases matching TRBD2. This CDR3 has 15 amino acids. The V and J ends lost 4 bases and 3 bases, in that order; junction bases with no gene match: 5. CDR1 and CDR2 from the germline V gene are SGHRS and YFSETQ. CDR3 residues: CASSPMTSGGYEQYF. CDR3 in DNA: TGCGCCAGCAGCCCGATGACTAGCGGGGGCTACGAGCAGTACTTC. The variable domain in full, completed from reference TRBV5-1 and TRBJ2-7, reads KAGVTQTPRYLIKTRGQQVTLSCSPISGHRSVSWYQQTPGQGLQFLFEYFSETQRNKGNFPGRFSGRQFSNSRSEMNVSTLELGDSALYLCASSPMTSGGYEQYFGPGTRLTVT.

The chain links TRBV3-1 (or the pseudogene TRBV3-2) to TRBJ1-6; D call uncertain. This CDR3 is 14 amino acids long. Trimming shortened V by 1 base and J by 9 bases, and 10 bases separated the two germline ends. The germline CDR1 and CDR2 sequences are LGHDT and YNNKEL (reference sequence). As DNA, the CDR3 is TGTGCCAGCAGCCAAGTTTCCCCAACTTCACCCCTCCACTTT. It codes for CASSQVSPTSPLHF.

This rearrangement joins TRBV30 to TRBJ2-1, with TRBD1 matching over 7 bases. The trim removed 4 bases at V and 0 bases at J, leaving 6 bases unmatched. The CDR3 extends over 15 amino acids. In germline, CDR1 is GTSNPN, CDR2 SVGIG (reference sequence). CDR3 sequence: CAWNPQGISYNEQFF. The CDR3 DNA is TGTGCCTGGAACCCACAGGGGATCTCCTACAATGAGCAGTTCTTC.

This rearrangement joins TRBV6-4 to TRBJ2-1; 10 bases agree with TRBD1. With 0 bases clipped from V and 6 bases from J, the junction kept 5 bases outside the gene matches. In germline, CDR1 is MRHNA, CDR2 SNTAGT. The CDR3 loop spans 16 amino acids. The CDR3 nucleotides are TGTGCCAGCAGTGACTCCGGGACAGGGGCGTCCAATGAGCAGTTCTTC. Translating gives CASSDSGTGASNEQFF.

This clone was picked up one time. V gene TRBV19 combines with J gene TRBJ2-2; maybe TRBD1 (5 bases). Germline CDR1 is LNHDA and CDR2 is SQIVND (reference sequence). Trimming took 1 base from V and 0 from J, leaving 12 bases between them. This CDR3 is built from 17 residues. The CDR3 DNA sequence: TGTGCCAGTAGTATAGGTGAGACAGCCGCGAACACCGGGGAGCTGTTTTTT. This encodes CASSIGETAANTGELFF.

The chain links TRBV7-2 to TRBJ2-7; 9 nucleotides agree with TRBD1. Germline V gene sequence: CDR1 SGHTA, CDR2 FQGNSA. V lost 4 bases and J lost 3; bases outside the gene matches: 7. The CDR3 is 15 residues long. CDR3 nucleotides: TGTGCCAGCAGCTCGCGGGGGACAGGGAACTACGAGCAGTACTTC. It codes for CASSSRGTGNYEQYF.

The chain is built from TRBV4-3 and TRBJ1-4; 10 nucleotides align to TRBD1. Unmatched junction bases numbered 4, after V lost 2 bases and J lost 7 bases. The CDR3 totals 15 residues. CDR1 is LGHNA and CDR2 is YSLEER in the germline V gene. The CDR3 loop reads CASSQRGQGIEKLFF. In DNA, the CDR3 is TGCGCCAGCAGCCAAAGGGGACAGGGGATTGAAAAACTGTTTTTT.

The chain has TRBV3-1 (or the pseudogene TRBV3-2) and TRBJ1-4; no definite D call. The germline CDR1 and CDR2 sequences are LGHDT and YNNKEL (reference sequence). The CDR3 totals 12 residues. V gave up 8 bases and J gave up 4 bases, with 8 bases separating them. CDR3 loop: CASGEINEKLFF. CDR3 nucleotides: TGTGCCAGCGGGGAAATTAATGAAAAACTGTTTTTT.

The V and J genes are TRBV11-2 and TRBJ1-1; 8 positions agree with TRBD1. V gave up 4 bases and J gave up 5 bases; unmatched junction bases: 3. CDR1 is SGHAT, CDR2 FQNNGV, per germline. The CDR3 contains 13 residues. This CDR3 is CASSSQGATEAFF. The CDR3 DNA reads as TGTGCCAGCAGCTCCCAGGGGGCGACTGAAGCTTTCTTT.

This rearrangement joins TRBV13 to TRBJ1-1, with D tentatively TRBD1 (6 bases). Germline lookup yields CDR1 PRHDT and CDR2 FYEKMQ (reference sequence). This CDR3 is built from 15 residues. Trimming left V 1 base short and J 5 bases short, with 14 bases between. CDR3 amino acids: CASSLAGGAETEAFF. CDR3 DNA sequence: TGTGCCAGCAGCTTAGCTGGGGGGGCAGAGACTGAAGCTTTCTTT.

In regard to this clone: Other nucleotide sequences in the sample specify the same CDR3. The rearrangement joins TRBV5-1 to TRBJ2-7; D ambiguous. With 0 bases removed from V and 4 bases from J, the gap between germline ends came to 2 bases. Germline CDR1 and CDR2: SGHRS and YFSETQ. This CDR3 comprises 11 residues. In DNA, the CDR3 is TGCGCCAGCAGCTTGGGATACGAGCAGTACTTC. This codes for CASSLGYEQYF.

The V gene is TRBV30, the J gene TRBJ1-2; TRBD1 agrees at 12 bases. There are 15 residues in the CDR3. V lost 5 bases and J lost 5; bases outside the gene matches: 9. The germline V gene encodes CDR1 GTSNPN and CDR2 SVGIG (reference sequence). CDR3: CAWGDPGQGAYGYTF. CDR3 DNA sequence: TGTGCCTGGGGGGATCCGGGACAGGGGGCTTATGGCTACACCTTC.

The V gene is TRBV3-1 (or the pseudogene TRBV3-2), the J gene TRBJ1-4; possible D gene TRBD1, 5 bases. The CDR3 runs to 13 residues. V dropped 1 base and J dropped 7 bases, with 7 bases sitting between them. In germline, CDR1 is LGHDT, CDR2 YNNKEL (reference sequence). Here the CDR3 DNA reads TGTGCCAGCAGCCAAGGCAGGGTTGAAAAACTGTTTTTT. Amino acids: CASSQGRVEKLFF.

The chain combines TRBV5-8 with TRBJ2-7; 8 bases are a match to TRBD1. CDR1 is SGHTS, CDR2 YDEGEE, per germline. The CDR3 runs to 14 residues. After removal of 4 bases from V and 6 bases from J, the junction contained 9 bases not matched to a gene. The CDR3 bases are TGTGCCAGCAGCACGGGACAGGCGCCACTCGAGCAGTACTTC. Amino acid sequence: CASSTGQAPLEQYF.

V gene TRBV18 combines with J gene TRBJ1-1; 7 bases match TRBD1. Looked up from germline, CDR1 is KGHSH and CDR2 is LQKENI. CDR3 length: 14 amino acids. V shed 6 bases, J shed 4 bases, and the junction held 8 bases outside the gene matches. Here the CDR3 reads CASSGTARGTEAFF. The CDR3 DNA reads TGTGCCAGCTCTGGGACAGCCCGAGGCACTGAAGCTTTCTTT.

This chain links TRBV3-1 (or the pseudogene TRBV3-2) with TRBJ1-1, with D possibly matching TRBD1 (6 bases). The CDR3 is made up of 13 amino acids. Germline lookup yields CDR1 LGHDT and CDR2 YNNKEL (reference sequence). V was pared by 5 bases and J by 4 bases, with 11 bases between. CDR3 amino acids: CASSLKGGTEAFF. The DNA for the CDR3 is TGTGCCAGCAGCTTAAAGGGGGGCACTGAAGCTTTCTTT.

This chain uses TRBV12-3 or TRBV12-4 with TRBJ1-1, with D unclear. The CDR3 consists of 12 residues. The V end was cut by 3 bases, the J end by 7 bases, with 9 bases between. CDR3 coding DNA: TGTGCCAGCAGTTTGGGTCGGGTTGAAGCTTTCTTT. Protein: CASSLGRVEAFF.

The chain links TRBV15 to TRBJ2-2, with TRBD2 matching 14 bases. Germline V CDR1 and CDR2: LNHNV, YYDKDF (reference sequence). The CDR3 spans 15 residues. Trimming took 4 bases from V and 6 from J; bases not matched to a gene: 1. The CDR3 sequence: CATSKTSGGAGELFF. In DNA form, the CDR3 reads TGTGCCACCAGCAAGACTAGCGGGGGGGCCGGGGAGCTGTTTTTT. Full variable domain (outside the CDR3, taken from reference TRBV15 and TRBJ2-2): DAMVIQNPRYQVTQFGKPVTLSCSQTLNHNVMYWYQQKSSQAPKLLFHYYDKDFNNEADTPDNFQSRRPNTSFCFLDIRSPGLGDTAMYLCATSKTSGGAGELFFGEGSRLTVL.

The V and J genes are TRBV4-2 and TRBJ1-5, with D possibly TRBD1 on 5 matching bases. There are 16 residues in the CDR3. Germline CDR1 reads LGHNA; CDR2 reads YNFKEQ. Trimming removed 2 bases at V and 6 bases at J, with 17 bases between. The CDR3 DNA reads as TGTGCCAGCAGCCAAATCTTCCAGGGTATTGGTCAGCCCCAGCATTTT. Protein product: CASSQIFQGIGQPQHF.

The CDR3 DNA follows: TGCACCAGCAGCCAATCCGGGACAGGGCACCTCTATGGCTACACCTTC. It yields the protein CTSSQSGTGHLYGYTF. The chain employs TRBV1 and TRBJ1-2; the DNA was not used to check the table's D call, TRBD1. TRBV1 is designated a pseudogene. This CDR3 contains 16 residues.

The V and J genes are TRBV5-1 and TRBJ2-7, with 7 bases matching TRBD1. V lost 5 bases to trimming and J lost 2 bases; unmatched junction nucleotides: 10. Germline values: CDR1 SGHRS, CDR2 YFSETQ. The CDR3 has 15 amino acids. CDR3 nucleotide sequence: TGCGCCAGCAGACAGGAAGCCGGACAGGCCTACGAGCAGTACTTC. This encodes CASRQEAGQAYEQYF.

The chain joins TRBV7-2 to TRBJ2-7, with 7 bases aligning to TRBD2. The CDR3 runs to 16 residues. Germline V lookup: CDR1 SGHTA, CDR2 FQGNSA. The V segment lost 2 bases and the J segment 0 bases; nucleotides outside the gene matches: 7. DNA for the CDR3: TGTGCCAGCAGCTTATACCTAGCGGAAAGCTCCTACGAGCAGTACTTC. It translates to CASSLYLAESSYEQYF. The full variable domain, its missing parts supplied by reference TRBV7-2 and TRBJ2-7, is GAGVSQSPSNKVTEKGKDVELRCDPISGHTALYWYRQSLGQGLEFLIYFQGNSAPDKSGLPSDRFSAERTGGSVSTLTIQRTQQEDSAVYLCASSLYLAESSYEQYFGPGTRLTVT.

The rearrangement uses TRBV6-5 and TRBJ2-7; a weak D match, TRBD1 (5 bases). The V end lost 8 bases, the J end lost 3 bases, and 11 bases lay between the germline ends. Germline-derived CDR1 and CDR2 are MNHEY and SVGAGI. The length of the CDR3 is 12 residues. CDR3 in DNA: TGTGCCAGCGGGCGACAGAACTACGAGCAGTACTTC. Translated: CASGRQNYEQYF.

The chain has TRBV3-1 (or the pseudogene TRBV3-2) and TRBJ1-6; D perhaps matches TRBD1 (5 bases). The CDR3 consists of 18 residues. Trimming removed 2 bases from V and 0 bases from J, with 14 bases in between. The germline V gene encodes CDR1 LGHDT and CDR2 YNNKEL (reference sequence). CDR3 DNA: TGTGCCAGCAGCCAACTGGGGTCCGGGGGCTCCTATAATTCACCCCTCCACTTT. As protein: CASSQLGSGGSYNSPLHF.

Only a few counts were recorded for this clone. V usage is TRBV5-1 and J usage is TRBJ2-3; no firm D call. V shed 4 bases and J shed 4 bases, with 16 bases lying between them. The CDR3 runs 15 residues. Germline CDR1 reads SGHRS; CDR2 reads YFSETQ. The CDR3 loop is CASSPDPHAPDTQYF. The CDR3 bases are TGCGCCAGCAGCCCCGACCCACATGCCCCAGATACGCAGTATTTT.

J is TRBJ1-3 and V is TRBV6-6, with a possible D match to TRBD1 (5 bases). Germline CDR1 reads MNHNY; CDR2 reads SVGAGI (reference sequence). This CDR3 spans 14 amino acids. V was clipped by 6 bases and J by 0 bases, with 9 bases between them. CDR3 in DNA: TGTGCCAGCAGCGACAGTTCCTCTGGAAACACCATATATTTT. This encodes CASSDSSSGNTIYF.

This clone was seen only once. This chain links TRBV7-2 with TRBJ2-7; D ambiguous. Germline-derived CDR1 and CDR2 are SGHTA and FQGNSA. Trimming shortened V by 5 bases and J by 6 bases, and 14 bases separated the two germline ends. The CDR3 has 13 residues. Here the CDR3 DNA reads TGTGCCAGCAGCGTCCGGATGCTGGGCGAGCAGTACTTC. It specifies CASSVRMLGEQYF. The full variable domain, its missing parts supplied by reference TRBV7-2 and TRBJ2-7, is GAGVSQSPSNKVTEKGKDVELRCDPISGHTALYWYRQSLGQGLEFLIYFQGNSAPDKSGLPSDRFSAERTGGSVSTLTIQRTQQEDSAVYLCASSVRMLGEQYFGPGTRLTVT.